One sample yielded the 7 T cell receptor beta chains listed below, sequenced in a study of T cell responses to AZD1222 COVID-19 vaccine. The table came from immunoSEQ multiplex PCR; TCRdb's copy has only in-frame clones and leaves some out. The sample has 120,000 to 150,000 clones; about 92% are singletons. The sample was peripheral blood, taken 28 days after the second AZD1222 dose. The receptors were sampled from an adult who received the AZD1222 COVID-19 vaccine.

The chain recombines TRBV28 with TRBJ1-1; the D is unclear. This CDR3 is 13 amino acids long. The germline CDR1 and CDR2 sequences are MDHEN and SYDVKM. The germline V and J ends were trimmed by 7 bases and 0 bases, with 9 bases remaining between them. CDR3 sequence: CASIFNMNTEAFF. The CDR3 DNA reads as TGTGCCAGCATTTTTAATATGAACACTGAAGCTTTCTTT. The whole variable domain, filled in from reference TRBV28 and TRBJ1-1, reads DVKVTQSSRYLVKRTGEKVFLECVQDMDHENMFWYRQDPGLGLRLIYFSYDVKMKEKGDIPEGYSVSREKKERFSLILESASTNQTSMYLCASIFNMNTEAFFGQGTRLTVV.

The CDR3 sequence is CASSQDAGGFTDTQYF. The CDR3 coding sequence is TGCGCCAGCAGCCAAGATGCTGGGGGGTTCACAGATACGCAGTATTTT. V usage is TRBV4-3 and J usage is TRBJ2-3; D perhaps matches TRBD2 (6 bases). Germline CDR1 reads LGHNA; CDR2 reads YSLEER. Trimming cost V 0 bases and J 2 bases, with 12 bases left between them. The CDR3 consists of 16 residues.

The chain is built from TRBV13 and TRBJ1-3; no clear D. Germline loops: CDR1 PRHDT, CDR2 FYEKMQ (reference sequence). Trimming cost V 5 bases and J 2 bases, with 19 bases left between them. The CDR3 is 17 amino acids. The CDR3 nucleotides are TGTGCCAGCAGCCCCCGTGGGATCCAACTTACTGGAAACACCATATATTTT. It yields the protein CASSPRGIQLTGNTIYF. Full variable domain (rest looked up from reference TRBV13 and TRBJ1-3): AAGVIQSPRHLIKEKRETATLKCYPIPRHDTVYWYQQGPGQDPQFLISFYEKMQSDKGSIPDRFSAQQFSDYHSELNMSSLELGDSALYFCASSPRGIQLTGNTIYFGEGSWLTVV.

The chain employs TRBV28 and TRBJ2-7, with 12 nucleotides matching TRBD1. Unmatched junction bases numbered 14, after V lost 6 bases and J lost 2 bases. Per germline, CDR1 MDHEN and CDR2 SYDVKM. The CDR3 spans 18 residues. The CDR3 DNA follows: TGTGCCAGCAGGACGGGACAGGGGGCTCTATTGTGGACCTACGAGCAGTACTTC. The encoded protein is CASRTGQGALLWTYEQYF.

In its sample, this clone was seen once. The rearrangement joins TRBV11-3 to TRBJ1-1; no definite D call. Germline V gives CDR1 SGHNT, CDR2 YENEEA. CDR3 length: 12 amino acids. V lost 3 bases, J lost 3 bases, and 5 bases lay in between. The DNA of the CDR3 is TGTGCCAGCAGCTTGTCTCACACTGAAGCTTTCTTT. Its translation is CASSLSHTEAFF.

The chain is built from TRBV4-3 and TRBJ1-4; D is uncertain. The V gene lost 1 base and the J gene lost 1 base, with 7 bases spanning the gap. Germline loops: CDR1 LGHNA, CDR2 YSLEER. This CDR3 contains 15 residues. This CDR3 is CASSQGPGTNEKLFF. The DNA for the CDR3 is TGCGCCAGCAGCCAAGGTCCAGGAACTAATGAAAAACTGTTTTTT.

The CDR3 region is CASRPGGDGQPQHF. Here the CDR3 DNA reads TGTGCCAGCAGGCCAGGGGGCGACGGGCAGCCCCAGCATTTT. The rearrangement uses TRBV6-1 and TRBJ1-5, with 8 bases aligning to TRBD1. Germline V gene data show CDR1 as MNHNS and CDR2 as SASEGT. V lost 6 bases, J lost 7 bases, and 8 bases stayed unmatched. CDR3 length: 14 residues.